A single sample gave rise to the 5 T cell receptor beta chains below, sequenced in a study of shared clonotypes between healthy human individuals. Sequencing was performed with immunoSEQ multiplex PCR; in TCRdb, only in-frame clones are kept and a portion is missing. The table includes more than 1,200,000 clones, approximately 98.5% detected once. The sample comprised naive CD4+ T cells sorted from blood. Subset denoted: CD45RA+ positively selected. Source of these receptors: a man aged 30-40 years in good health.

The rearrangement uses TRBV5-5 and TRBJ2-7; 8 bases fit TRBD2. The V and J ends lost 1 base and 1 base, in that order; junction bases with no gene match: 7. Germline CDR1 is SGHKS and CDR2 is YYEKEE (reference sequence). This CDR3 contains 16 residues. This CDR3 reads CASSLSLAGFSYEQYF. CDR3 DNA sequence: TGTGCCAGCAGCTTGTCTCTAGCGGGTTTTTCCTACGAGCAGTACTTC.

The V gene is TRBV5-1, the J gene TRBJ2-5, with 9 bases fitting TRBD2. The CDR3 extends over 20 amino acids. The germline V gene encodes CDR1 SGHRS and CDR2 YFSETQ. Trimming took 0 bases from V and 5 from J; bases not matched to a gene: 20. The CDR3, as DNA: TGCGCCAGCAGCTTGGCAGCGGGAGGTGTGGCCCGCGCGTTTCGGGAGACCCAGTACTTC. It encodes CASSLAAGGVARAFRETQYF.

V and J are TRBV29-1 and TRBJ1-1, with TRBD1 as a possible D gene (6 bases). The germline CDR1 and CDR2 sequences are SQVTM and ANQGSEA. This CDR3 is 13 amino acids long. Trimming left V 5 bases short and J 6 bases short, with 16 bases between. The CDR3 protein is CSVSQGIFAEAFF. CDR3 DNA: TGCAGCGTTTCACAGGGAATTTTCGCTGAAGCTTTCTTT.

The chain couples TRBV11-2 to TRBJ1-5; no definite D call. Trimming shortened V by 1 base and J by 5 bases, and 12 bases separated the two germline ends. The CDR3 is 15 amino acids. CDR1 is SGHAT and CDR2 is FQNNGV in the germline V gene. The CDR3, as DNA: TGTGCCAGCAGCTTAGTCGGCCAGCCGGATCAGCCCCAGCATTTT. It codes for CASSLVGQPDQPQHF.

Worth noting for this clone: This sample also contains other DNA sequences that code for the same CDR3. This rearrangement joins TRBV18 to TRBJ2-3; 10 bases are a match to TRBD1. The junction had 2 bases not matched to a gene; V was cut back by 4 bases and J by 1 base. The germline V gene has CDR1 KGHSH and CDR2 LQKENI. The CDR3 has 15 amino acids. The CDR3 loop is CASSQDRGRTDTQYF. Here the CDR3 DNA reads TGTGCCAGCTCACAAGACAGGGGGCGCACAGATACGCAGTATTTT. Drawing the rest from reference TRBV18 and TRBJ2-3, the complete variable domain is NAGVMQNPRHLVRRRGQEARLRCSPMKGHSHVYWYRQLPEEGLKFMVYLQKENIIDESGMPKERFSAEFPKEGPSILRIQQVVRGDSAAYFCASSQDRGRTDTQYFGPGTRLTVL.